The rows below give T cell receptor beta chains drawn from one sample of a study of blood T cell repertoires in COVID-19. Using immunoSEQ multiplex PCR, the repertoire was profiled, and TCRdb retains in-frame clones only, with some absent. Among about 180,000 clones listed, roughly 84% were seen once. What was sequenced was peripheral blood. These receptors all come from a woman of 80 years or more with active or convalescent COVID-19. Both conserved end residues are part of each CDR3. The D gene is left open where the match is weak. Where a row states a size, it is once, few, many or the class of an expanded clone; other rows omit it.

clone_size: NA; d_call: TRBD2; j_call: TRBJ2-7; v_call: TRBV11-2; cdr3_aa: CASSRVAGGTYEQYF; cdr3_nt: TGTGCCAGCAGCCGGGTAGCGGGAGGTACCTACGAGCAGTACTTC
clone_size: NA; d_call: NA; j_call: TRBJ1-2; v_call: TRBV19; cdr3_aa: CASSITYLNYGYTF; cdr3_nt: TGTGCCAGTAGTATAACATACCTTAACTATGGCTACACCTTC
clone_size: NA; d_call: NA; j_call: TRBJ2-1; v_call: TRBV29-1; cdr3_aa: CSAMIQDEQFF; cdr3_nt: TGCAGCGCAATGATACAGGATGAGCAGTTCTTC
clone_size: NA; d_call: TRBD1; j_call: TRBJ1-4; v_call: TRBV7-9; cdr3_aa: CASSLAGTGNEKLFF; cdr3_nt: TGTGCCAGCAGCCTCGCCGGGACAGGGAATGAAAAACTGTTTTTT
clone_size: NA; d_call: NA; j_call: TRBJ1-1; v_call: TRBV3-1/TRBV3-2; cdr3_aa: CASSPLGGGTEAFF; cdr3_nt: TGTGCCAGCAGCCCCCTGGGAGGTGGCACTGAAGCTTTCTTT
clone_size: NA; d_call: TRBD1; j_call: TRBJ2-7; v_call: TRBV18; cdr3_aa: CASSPRRDSPLSHEQYF; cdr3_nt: TGTGCCAGCTCACCACGCAGGGACAGTCCGCTCTCCCACGAGCAGTACTTC
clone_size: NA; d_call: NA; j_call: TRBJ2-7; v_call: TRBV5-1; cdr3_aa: CASSPGQTYYEQYF; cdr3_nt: TGCGCCAGCAGCCCAGGACAGACTTACTACGAGCAGTACTTC
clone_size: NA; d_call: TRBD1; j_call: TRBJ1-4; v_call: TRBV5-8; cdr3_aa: CASSPTGDNEKLFF; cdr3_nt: TGTGCCAGCAGCCCGACAGGGGATAATGAAAAACTGTTTTTT
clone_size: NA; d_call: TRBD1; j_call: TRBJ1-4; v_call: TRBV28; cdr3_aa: CASSRRGTANEKLFF; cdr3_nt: TGTGCCAGCAGCCGCCGGGGGACAGCGAATGAAAAACTGTTTTTT
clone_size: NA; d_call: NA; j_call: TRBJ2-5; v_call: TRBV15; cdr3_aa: CATSRDRGIGAQYF; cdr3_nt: TGTGCCACCAGCAGAGATAGGGGTATTGGGGCCCAGTACTTC
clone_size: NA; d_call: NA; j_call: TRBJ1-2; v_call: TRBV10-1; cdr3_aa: CASSGEGDYGYTF; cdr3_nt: TGCGCCAGCAGTGGTGAAGGGGACTATGGCTACACCTTC
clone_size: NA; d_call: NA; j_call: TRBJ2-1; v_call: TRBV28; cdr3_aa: CASQRGGGSYNEQFF; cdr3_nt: TGTGCCAGCCAAAGGGGGGGAGGCTCCTACAATGAGCAGTTCTTC
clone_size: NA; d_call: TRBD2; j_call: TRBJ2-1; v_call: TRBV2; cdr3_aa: CASRGLAFGEQFF; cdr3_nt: TGTGCCAGCAGAGGACTAGCGTTCGGTGAGCAGTTCTTC
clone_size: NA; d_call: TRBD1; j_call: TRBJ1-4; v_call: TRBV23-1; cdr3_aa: CASSQPVQGTGGRRAVSKLFF; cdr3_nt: TGCGCCAGCAGTCAACCAGTGCAGGGGACAGGGGGGCGCAGGGCGGTATCAAAACTGTTTTTT
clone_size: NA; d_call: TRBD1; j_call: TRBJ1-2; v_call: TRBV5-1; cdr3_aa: CASSAGQKDGYTF; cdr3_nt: TGCGCCAGCAGCGCGGGACAGAAAGATGGCTACACCTTC
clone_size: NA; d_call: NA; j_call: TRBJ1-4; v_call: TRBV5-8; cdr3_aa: CASTPWGVEKLFF; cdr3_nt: TGTGCCAGCACCCCCTGGGGGGTTGAGAAACTGTTTTTT
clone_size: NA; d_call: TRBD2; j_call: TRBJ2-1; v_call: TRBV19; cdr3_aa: CASSITIAGSSYNEQFF; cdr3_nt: TGTGCCAGTAGTATAACGATAGCGGGAAGCTCCTACAATGAGCAGTTCTTC
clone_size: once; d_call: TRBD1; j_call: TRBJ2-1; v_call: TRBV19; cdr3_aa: CATYGTGGTDSYNEQFF; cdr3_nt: TGTGCCACATACGGGACAGGGGGCACGGACTCCTACAATGAGCAGTTCTTC
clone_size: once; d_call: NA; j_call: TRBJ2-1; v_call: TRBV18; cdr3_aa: CASSPNGGTYNEQFF; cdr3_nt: TGTGCCAGCTCACCAAACGGCGGGACTTACAATGAGCAGTTCTTC
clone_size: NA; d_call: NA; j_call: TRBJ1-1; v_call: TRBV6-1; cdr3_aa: CASSESRGYTEAFF; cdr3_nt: TGTGCCAGCAGTGAAAGTAGGGGGTACACTGAAGCTTTCTTT
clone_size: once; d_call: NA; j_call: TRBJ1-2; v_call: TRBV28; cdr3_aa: CACSPPRRYGYTF; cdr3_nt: TGTGCCTGCTCCCCCCCGAGGCGATATGGCTACACCTTC
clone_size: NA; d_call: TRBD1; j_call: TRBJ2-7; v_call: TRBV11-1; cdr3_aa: CASSGTGSYEQYF; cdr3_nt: TGTGCCAGCAGCGGGACAGGCTCCTACGAGCAGTACTTC
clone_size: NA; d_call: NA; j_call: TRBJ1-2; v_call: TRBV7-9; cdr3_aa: CASSLVQYGYTF; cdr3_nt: TGTGCCAGCAGCTTAGTACAGTATGGCTACACCTTC
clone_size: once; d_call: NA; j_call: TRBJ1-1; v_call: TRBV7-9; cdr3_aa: CASSPLPSLNTEAFF; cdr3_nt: TGTGCCAGCAGCCCCCTCCCCTCTTTGAACACTGAAGCTTTCTTT
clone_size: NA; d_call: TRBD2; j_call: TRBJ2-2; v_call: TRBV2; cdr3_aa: CASAGGTGATGELFF; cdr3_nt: TGTGCCAGCGCGGGAGGGACGGGAGCTACCGGGGAGCTGTTTTTT
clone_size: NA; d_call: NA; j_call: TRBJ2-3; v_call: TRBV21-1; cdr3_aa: CASSKARLAGGNTDTQYF; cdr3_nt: TGTGCCAGCAGCAAAGCGCGACTAGCGGGAGGAAACACAGATACGCAGTATTTT
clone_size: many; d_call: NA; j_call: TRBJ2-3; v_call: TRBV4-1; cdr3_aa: CASSHEVQTDTQYF; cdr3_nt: TGCGCCAGCAGCCACGAAGTACAGACAGATACGCAGTATTTT
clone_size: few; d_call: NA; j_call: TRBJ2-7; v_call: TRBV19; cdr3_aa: CARILPNSSYEQYF; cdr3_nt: TGTGCCAGGATACTCCCGAACAGCTCCTACGAGCAGTACTTC
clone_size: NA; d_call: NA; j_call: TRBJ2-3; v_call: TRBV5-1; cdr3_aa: CASSLMPGSTDTQYF; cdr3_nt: TGCGCCAGCAGCTTGATGCCAGGGAGCACAGATACGCAGTATTTT
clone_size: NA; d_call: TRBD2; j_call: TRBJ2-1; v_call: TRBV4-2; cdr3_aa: CASSQVIRGLAGGGNEQFF; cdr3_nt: TGTGCCAGCAGCCAAGTAATAAGGGGACTAGCGGGAGGTGGGAATGAGCAGTTCTTC
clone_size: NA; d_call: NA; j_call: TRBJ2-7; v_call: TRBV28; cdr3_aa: CASSLPGQHTYEQYF; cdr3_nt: TGTGCCAGCAGCCTGCCCGGACAGCATACCTACGAGCAGTACTTC
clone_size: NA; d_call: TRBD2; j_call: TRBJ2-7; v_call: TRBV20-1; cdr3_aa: CSASGVLAGAHEQYF; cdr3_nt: TGCAGTGCTAGTGGGGTACTAGCGGGAGCTCACGAGCAGTACTTC
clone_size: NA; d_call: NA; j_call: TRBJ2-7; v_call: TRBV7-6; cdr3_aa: CASSPGGDEQYF; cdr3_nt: TGTGCCAGCAGCCCAGGAGGGGACGAGCAGTACTTC
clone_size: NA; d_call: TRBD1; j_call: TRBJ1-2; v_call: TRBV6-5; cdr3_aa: CASSYGQAGYGYTF; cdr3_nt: TGTGCCAGCAGTTACGGACAGGCGGGGTATGGCTACACCTTC
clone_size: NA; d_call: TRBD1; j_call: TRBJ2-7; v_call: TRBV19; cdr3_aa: CASSISTGGWDEQYF; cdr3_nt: TGTGCCAGTAGTATTTCGACAGGGGGTTGGGACGAGCAGTACTTC
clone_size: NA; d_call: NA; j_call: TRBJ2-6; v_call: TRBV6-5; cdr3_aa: CAAHNSGANVLTF; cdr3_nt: TGTGCCGCCCACAACTCTGGGGCCAACGTCCTGACTTTC
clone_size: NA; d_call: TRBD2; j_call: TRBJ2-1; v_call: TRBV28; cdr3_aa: CASSGGRTYNEQFF; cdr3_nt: TGTGCCAGCAGTGGCGGGAGAACCTACAATGAGCAGTTCTTC
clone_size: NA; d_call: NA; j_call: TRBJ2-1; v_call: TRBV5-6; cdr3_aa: CASSTVLSLQDNEQFF; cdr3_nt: TGTGCCAGCAGCACTGTATTAAGCCTCCAAGACAATGAGCAGTTCTTC
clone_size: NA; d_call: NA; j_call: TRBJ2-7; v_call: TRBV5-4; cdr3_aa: CASSLAGGDLHEQYF; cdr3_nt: TGTGCCAGCAGCTTGGCCGGGGGAGACCTACACGAGCAGTACTTC